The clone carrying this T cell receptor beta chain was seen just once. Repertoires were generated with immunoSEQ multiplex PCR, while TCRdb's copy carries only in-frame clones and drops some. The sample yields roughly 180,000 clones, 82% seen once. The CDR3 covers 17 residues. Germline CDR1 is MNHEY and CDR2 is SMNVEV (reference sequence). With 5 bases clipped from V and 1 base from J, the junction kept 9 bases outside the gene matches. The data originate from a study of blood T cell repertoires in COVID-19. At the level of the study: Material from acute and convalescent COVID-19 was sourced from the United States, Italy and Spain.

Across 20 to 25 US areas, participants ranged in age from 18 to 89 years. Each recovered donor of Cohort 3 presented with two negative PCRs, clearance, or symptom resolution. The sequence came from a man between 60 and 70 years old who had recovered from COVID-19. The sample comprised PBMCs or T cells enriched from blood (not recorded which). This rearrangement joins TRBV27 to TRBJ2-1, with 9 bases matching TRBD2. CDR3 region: CASSPRGLALSYNEQFF. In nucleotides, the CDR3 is TGTGCCAGCAGTCCCAGAGGACTAGCGTTATCCTACAATGAGCAGTTCTTC.